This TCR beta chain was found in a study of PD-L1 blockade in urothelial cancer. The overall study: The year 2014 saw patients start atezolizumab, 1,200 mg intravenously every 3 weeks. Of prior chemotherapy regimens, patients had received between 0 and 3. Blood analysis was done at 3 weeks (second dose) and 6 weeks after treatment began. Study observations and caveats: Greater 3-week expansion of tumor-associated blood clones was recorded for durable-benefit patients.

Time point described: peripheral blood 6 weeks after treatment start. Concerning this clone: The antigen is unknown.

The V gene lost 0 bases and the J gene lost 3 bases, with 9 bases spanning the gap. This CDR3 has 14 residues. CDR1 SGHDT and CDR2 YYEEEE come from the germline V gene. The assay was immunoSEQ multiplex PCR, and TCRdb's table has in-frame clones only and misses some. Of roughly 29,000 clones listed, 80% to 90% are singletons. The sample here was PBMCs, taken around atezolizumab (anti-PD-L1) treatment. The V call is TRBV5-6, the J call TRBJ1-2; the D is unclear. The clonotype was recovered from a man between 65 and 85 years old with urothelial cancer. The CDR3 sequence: CASSLGSVDYGYTF. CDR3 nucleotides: TGTGCCAGCAGCTTGGGTTCGGTAGACTATGGCTACACCTTC.